This is a list of T cell receptor beta chains from one sample in a study of T cells in Graves' hyperthyroidism and ophthalmopathy. From the multiplex PCR reads, TCRdb called clonotypes with MiXCR, one entry per CDR3 protein. The repertoire consists of roughly 290,000 distinct CDR3 sequences, with roughly 13% occurring once and the leading ten covering roughly 7.9%. Sequencing was done on a sample of blood. Receptors originate from a woman aged 35 to 49 with Graves' hyperthyroidism. The CDR3 runs from the conserved cysteine through the conserved F or W. D genes are given only for firm matches. Not every row has a clone size; where given, it reads once, few, many or a size class.

D gene,J gene,clone size,V gene,CDR3 protein,CDR3 DNA
TRBD1,TRBJ1-1,NA,TRBV5-6,CASSHQGANTEAFF,TGTGCCAGCAGCCACCAGGGGGCCAACACTGAAGCTTTCTTT
NA,TRBJ1-1,NA,TRBV9,CASSVGGYTEAFF,TGTGCCAGCAGCGTAGGGGGCTACACTGAAGCTTTCTTT
NA,TRBJ1-1,many,TRBV24-1,CATSETPFSGGPSEAFF,TGTGCCACCAGTGAAACTCCCTTTAGTGGCGGCCCATCTGAAGCTTTCTTT
NA,TRBJ1-5,few,TRBV4-2,CASSQDTQVLRPQHF,TGTGCCAGCAGCCAAGATACACAGGTTCTTCGGCCCCAGCATTTT
TRBD2,TRBJ2-1,many,TRBV7-2,CASSRSGASSYNEQFF,TGTGCCAGCAGCCGAAGCGGGGCCAGCTCCTACAATGAGCAGTTCTTC
NA,TRBJ2-7,many,TRBV28,CASSLVAGLSSYEQYF,TGTGCCAGCAGTTTAGTGGCGGGGCTCAGCTCCTACGAGCAGTACTTC
NA,TRBJ2-7,many,TRBV19,CASSRGSEQYF,TGTGCCAGTAGTAGGGGGAGCGAGCAGTACTTC
NA,TRBJ1-2,few,TRBV19,CASRGGQGGLTYGYTF,TGTGCCAGTAGGGGGGGACAAGGAGGTTTAACTTATGGCTACACCTTC
NA,TRBJ1-2,many,TRBV28,CASSTPGRPYGYTF,TGTGCCAGCAGTACCCCGGGGAGACCCTATGGCTACACCTTC
NA,TRBJ2-5,many,TRBV12-5,CASARSSDSQETQYF,TGTGCTAGTGCCAGGTCCTCGGACTCTCAAGAGACCCAGTACTTC
NA,TRBJ2-1,few,TRBV20-1,CSARDGKKTYNEQFF,TGCAGTGCTAGGGACGGGAAGAAGACCTACAATGAGCAGTTCTTC
TRBD1,TRBJ2-2,few,TRBV19,CASKAGGTNTGELFF,TGTGCCAGTAAGGCAGGGGGTACGAACACCGGGGAGCTGTTTTTT
TRBD1,TRBJ1-1,many,TRBV6-1,CASRPRTGIMNTEAFF,TGTGCCAGCAGGCCCCGGACAGGTATTATGAACACTGAAGCTTTCTTT
NA,TRBJ1-2,many,TRBV27,CASRQGFRYGYTF,TGTGCCAGCAGGCAGGGGTTTCGCTATGGCTACACCTTC
NA,TRBJ2-5,many,TRBV7-7,CASSPGGSETQYF,TGTGCTAGCAGCCCCGGGGGATCAGAGACCCAGTACTTC
TRBD1,TRBJ2-5,many,TRBV10-2,CASMTDGTGGKETQYF,TGCGCCAGCATGACCGACGGGACAGGGGGGAAAGAGACCCAGTACTTC
NA,TRBJ2-7,NA,TRBV5-5,CASSLRLATYEQYF,TGTGCCAGCAGCTTGAGGCTAGCCACCTACGAGCAGTACTTC
TRBD1,TRBJ1-4,many,TRBV6-1,CASRPLTGDSEKLFF,TGTGCCAGCAGACCCTTGACAGGGGACAGTGAAAAACTGTTTTTT
NA,TRBJ2-7,many,TRBV13,CASSLEGDEQYF,TGTGCCAGCAGCTTAGAGGGGGACGAGCAGTACTTC
NA,TRBJ1-2,few,TRBV19,CASSKSGGNYGYTF,TGTGCCAGTAGTAAGTCTGGGGGCAACTATGGCTACACCTTC
NA,TRBJ2-2,NA,TRBV9,CASSSKTGTTGELFF,TGTGCCAGCAGCTCAAAGACGGGAACCACCGGGGAGCTGTTTTTT
NA,TRBJ1-1,many,TRBV29-1,CSVDLWGNTEAFF,TGCAGCGTTGACCTATGGGGAAACACTGAAGCTTTCTTT
NA,TRBJ1-4,few,TRBV6-1,CASSDEGYTATNEKLFF,TGTGCCAGCAGTGATGAGGGATACACTGCAACTAATGAAAAACTGTTTTTT
TRBD1,TRBJ1-5,many,TRBV9,CASSPDRVGQPQHF,TGTGCCAGCAGCCCGGACAGGGTGGGTCAGCCCCAGCATTTT
NA,TRBJ1-2,many,TRBV6-1,CASSETRDNRGYTF,TGTGCCAGCAGTGAAACCCGGGACAATCGGGGCTACACCTTC
NA,TRBJ2-1,many,TRBV6-1,CASSRELQANEQFF,TGTGCCAGCAGTAGGGAGTTACAGGCCAATGAGCAGTTCTTC
TRBD1,TRBJ2-7,NA,TRBV18,CASSPPGQGAYEQYF,TGTGCCAGCTCACCACCCGGACAGGGGGCATACGAGCAGTACTTC
NA,TRBJ1-2,many,TRBV20-1,CSARDSDTRNYGYTF,TGCAGTGCTAGAGATTCGGACACTAGAAACTATGGCTACACCTTC
TRBD1,TRBJ1-1,few,TRBV28,CASSLGDSPMNTEAFF,TGTGCCAGCAGTTTAGGGGACAGCCCCATGAACACTGAAGCTTTCTTT
TRBD2,TRBJ2-3,many,TRBV6-1,CASSKAGGSDAQYF,TGTGCCAGCAGCAAGGCGGGAGGATCAGATGCGCAGTATTTT
TRBD2,TRBJ2-3,NA,TRBV20-1,CREGTSGRTDTQYF,TGCAGGGAGGGGACTAGCGGGCGCACAGATACGCAGTATTTT
TRBD1,TRBJ1-2,NA,TRBV2,CASSEGLAGGFGGGYTF,TGTGCCAGCAGTGAAGGCTTGGCAGGGGGCTTCGGGGGAGGCTACACCTTC
TRBD2,TRBJ2-2,NA,TRBV29-1,CSVAGRTSGSPGELFF,TGCAGCGTTGCGGGCCGGACTAGCGGGAGTCCCGGGGAGCTGTTTTTT
NA,TRBJ2-7,NA,TRBV9,CASSAHPGTEEQYF,TGTGCCAGCAGCGCCCATCCCGGGACGGAGGAGCAGTACTTC
NA,TRBJ1-1,few,TRBV4-1,CASSQDAQNTEAFF,TGCGCCAGCAGCCAAGATGCCCAGAACACTGAAGCTTTCTTT
NA,TRBJ2-1,few,TRBV28,CASSLRGHRGSEQFF,TGTGCCAGCAGTTTAAGGGGACACAGAGGGAGTGAGCAGTTCTTC
TRBD1,TRBJ1-5,many,TRBV6-1,CASSGGYRGLNQPQHF,TGTGCCAGCAGTGGGGGTTACAGGGGCCTAAATCAGCCCCAGCATTTT
NA,TRBJ2-7,few,TRBV5-6,CASANGQWDYEQYF,TGTGCCAGCGCAAACGGGCAGTGGGACTACGAGCAGTACTTC
NA,TRBJ1-4,many,TRBV12-3/TRBV12-4,CASSGGIQLSEKLFF,TGTGCCAGCAGTGGGGGCATTCAACTCTCTGAAAAACTGTTTTTT
TRBD2,TRBJ2-1,many,TRBV2,CASSEARLAGVNEQFF,TGTGCCAGCAGTGAAGCGCGGCTAGCGGGAGTAAATGAGCAGTTCTTC
NA,TRBJ1-5,many,TRBV28,CATTNGRRSNQPQHF,TGTGCCACCACCAACGGGAGAAGAAGCAATCAGCCCCAGCATTTT
NA,TRBJ1-1,NA,TRBV19,CASSIDRDSDQGTEAFF,TGTGCCAGTAGTATAGATAGGGATAGTGATCAGGGCACTGAAGCTTTCTTT
TRBD1,TRBJ1-3,many,TRBV2,CASRGTGGNTIYF,TGTGCCAGCAGAGGGACAGGGGGTAACACCATATATTTT
NA,TRBJ1-2,many,TRBV6-1,CASMTGGANGYTF,TGTGCCAGCATGACGGGGGGCGCCAATGGCTACACCTTC
TRBD1,TRBJ2-3,NA,TRBV4-2,CASSRTGGISDTQYF,TGTGCCAGCAGCCGGACAGGGGGCATCTCAGATACGCAGTATTTT
NA,TRBJ2-2,many,TRBV7-9,CASSLTQGGNTGELFF,TGTGCCAGCAGCTTGACCCAGGGGGGCAACACCGGGGAGCTGTTTTTT